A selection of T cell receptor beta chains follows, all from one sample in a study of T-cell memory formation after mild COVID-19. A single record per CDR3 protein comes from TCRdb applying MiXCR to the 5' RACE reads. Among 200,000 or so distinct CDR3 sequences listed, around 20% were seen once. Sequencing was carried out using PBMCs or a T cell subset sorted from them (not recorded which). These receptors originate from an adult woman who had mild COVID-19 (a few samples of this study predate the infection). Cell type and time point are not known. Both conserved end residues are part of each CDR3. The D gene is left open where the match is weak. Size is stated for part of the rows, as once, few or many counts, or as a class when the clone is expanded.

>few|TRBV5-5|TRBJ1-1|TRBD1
CASSLAMRTGGHMNTEAFF
TGTGCCAGCAGCTTGGCTATGAGGACAGGGGGGCACATGAACACTGAAGCTTTCTTT
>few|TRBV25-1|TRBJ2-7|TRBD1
CASSKETGAYEQYF
TGTGCCAGCAGTAAGGAAACAGGGGCCTACGAGCAGTACTTC
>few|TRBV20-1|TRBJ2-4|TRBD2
CSARGGGKNIQYF
TGCAGTGCTAGAGGCGGGGGTAAAAACATTCAGTACTTC
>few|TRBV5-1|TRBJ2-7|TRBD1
CASSPPGQGSEQYF
TGCGCCAGCAGCCCTCCCGGACAGGGCTCCGAGCAGTACTTC
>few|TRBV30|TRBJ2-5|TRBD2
CAWGSGTSTNLMGTQYF
TGTGCCTGGGGATCCGGGACTAGCACTAATCTTATGGGGACCCAGTACTTC
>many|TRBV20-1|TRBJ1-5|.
CSARGGQSQPQHF
TGCAGTGCTAGAGGCGGCCAAAGTCAGCCCCAGCATTTT
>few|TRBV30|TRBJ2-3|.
CAWSPGQTDTQYF
TGTGCCTGGAGTCCCGGGCAGACAGATACGCAGTATTTT
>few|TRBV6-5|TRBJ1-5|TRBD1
CASSRGTGEGQPQHF
TGTGCCAGCAGCCGAGGGACAGGGGAAGGTCAGCCCCAGCATTTT
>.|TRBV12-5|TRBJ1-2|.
CASGDDTRLVYGYTF
TGTGCTAGTGGTGATGACACTAGGTTAGTCTATGGCTACACCTTC
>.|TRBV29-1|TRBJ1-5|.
CSVEDGGIKPQHF
TGCAGCGTTGAAGATGGGGGTATCAAGCCCCAGCATTTT
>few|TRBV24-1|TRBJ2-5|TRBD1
CATSDSRRQGGETQYF
TGTGCCACCAGTGATTCGCGGCGACAGGGTGGAGAGACCCAGTACTTC
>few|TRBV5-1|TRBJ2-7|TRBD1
CASSRTSDRTYEQYF
TGCGCCAGCAGCCGGACTTCGGACAGGACCTACGAGCAGTACTTC
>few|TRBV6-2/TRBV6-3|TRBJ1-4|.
CANGRRGTQEEKLFF
TGTGCCAACGGTCGGAGGGGGACACAAGAGGAAAAACTGTTTTTT
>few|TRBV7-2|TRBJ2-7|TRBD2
CASSTQRGLTYEQYF
TGTGCCAGCAGCACCCAGCGGGGCCTCACCTACGAGCAGTACTTC
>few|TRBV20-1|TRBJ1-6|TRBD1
CSARDRWGTDNSPLHF
TGCAGTGCTAGAGATCGCTGGGGGACAGATAATTCACCCCTCCACTTT
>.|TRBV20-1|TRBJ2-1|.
CSAGGTEFSYNEQFF
TGCAGTGCTGGCGGGACAGAATTCTCCTACAATGAGCAGTTCTTC
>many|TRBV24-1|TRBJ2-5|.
CATGGTEKETQYF
TGTGCCACCGGAGGGACAGAAAAAGAGACCCAGTACTTC
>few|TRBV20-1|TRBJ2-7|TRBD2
CSASNPGAGSYEQYF
TGCAGTGCTAGCAATCCGGGAGCGGGGTCCTACGAGCAGTACTTC
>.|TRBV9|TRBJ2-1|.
CASSVGSGTLSYNEQFF
TGTGCCAGCAGCGTGGGTTCCGGGACACTCTCCTACAATGAGCAGTTCTTC
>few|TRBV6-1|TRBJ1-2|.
CASSEDSLTGYGYTF
TGTGCCAGCAGTGAAGACAGCCTTACAGGCTATGGCTACACCTTC
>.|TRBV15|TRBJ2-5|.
CATSRDKVEETQYF
TGTGCCACCAGCAGAGATAAGGTTGAGGAGACCCAGTACTTC
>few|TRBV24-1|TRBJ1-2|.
CATSDLLRDGYTF
TGTGCCACCAGTGATTTGCTTAGGGATGGCTACACCTTC
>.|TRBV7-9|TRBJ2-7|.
CASSLRGGELYEQYF
TGTGCCAGCAGCTTAAGGGGGGGCGAGCTCTACGAGCAGTACTTC
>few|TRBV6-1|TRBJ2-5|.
CASSIGFRETQYF
TGTGCCAGCAGTATAGGCTTCAGAGAGACCCAGTACTTC
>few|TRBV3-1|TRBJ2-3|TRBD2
CASSPLAGSPGDTQYF
TGTGCCAGCAGCCCGTTAGCGGGCTCGCCGGGAGATACGCAGTATTTT
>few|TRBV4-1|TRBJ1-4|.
CASSPPGILKNEKLFF
TGCGCCAGCAGCCCGCCCGGGATTCTAAAGAATGAAAAACTGTTTTTT
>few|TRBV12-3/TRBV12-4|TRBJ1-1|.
CASIWGRGNTEAFF
TGTGCCAGCATTTGGGGGAGGGGGAACACTGAAGCTTTCTTT
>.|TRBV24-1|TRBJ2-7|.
CATSDSARGYEQYF
TGTGCCACCAGTGATTCCGCCAGGGGTTACGAGCAGTACTTC
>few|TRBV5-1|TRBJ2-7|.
CASSSRQRGYEQYF
TGCGCCAGCAGCTCTAGACAAAGAGGCTACGAGCAGTACTTC
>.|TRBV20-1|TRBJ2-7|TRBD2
CSARVRGGRAERMNYEQYF
TGCAGTGCTAGAGTAAGGGGCGGGAGGGCCGAAAGAATGAACTACGAGCAGTACTTC
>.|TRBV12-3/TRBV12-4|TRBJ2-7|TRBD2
CASSLATSGSVHEQYF
TGTGCCAGCAGTTTAGCGACTAGCGGGAGCGTCCACGAGCAGTACTTC
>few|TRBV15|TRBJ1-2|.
CATSRERGGYTF
TGTGCCACCAGCAGAGAGAGGGGCGGCTACACCTTC
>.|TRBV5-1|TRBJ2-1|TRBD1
CASSLDGTENYNEQFF
TGCGCCAGCAGCTTGGACGGGACAGAAAACTACAATGAGCAGTTCTTC
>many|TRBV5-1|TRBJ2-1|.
CASSFAPASYNEQFF
TGCGCCAGCAGCTTTGCTCCGGCCTCCTACAATGAGCAGTTCTTC
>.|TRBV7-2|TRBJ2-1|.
CASSSQGGVAYNEQFF
TGTGCCAGCAGCTCCCAGGGCGGGGTGGCCTACAATGAGCAGTTCTTC
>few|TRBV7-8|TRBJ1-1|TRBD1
CASSSIQGAALNTEAFF
TGTGCCAGCAGCTCAATACAGGGGGCGGCCTTGAACACTGAAGCTTTCTTT
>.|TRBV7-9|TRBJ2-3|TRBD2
CASSSKKLLAGGTDTQYF
TGTGCCAGCAGCTCCAAGAAACTACTAGCGGGGGGGACAGATACGCAGTATTTT
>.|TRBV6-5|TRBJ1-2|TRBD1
CASSPTGGGSSYGYTF
TGTGCCAGCAGTCCTACAGGGGGCGGATCGTCCTATGGCTACACCTTC
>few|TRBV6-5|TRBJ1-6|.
CASSLGVLSSYNSPLHF
TGTGCCAGCAGCCTGGGCGTCCTAAGCTCCTATAATTCACCCCTCCACTTT
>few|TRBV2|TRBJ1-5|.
CACKQGFQPQHF
TGTGCCTGCAAACAGGGTTTTCAGCCCCAGCATTTT
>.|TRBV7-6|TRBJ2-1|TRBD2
CASSLISSGRADEQFF
TGTGCCAGCAGCTTAATTTCTAGCGGGAGGGCCGATGAGCAGTTCTTC
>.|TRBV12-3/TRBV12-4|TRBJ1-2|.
CASSRGGYYGYTF
TGTGCCAGCAGTCGAGGGGGTTACTATGGCTACACCTTC
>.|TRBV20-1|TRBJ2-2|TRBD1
CSAGTGGARTGELFF
TGCAGTGCGGGGACAGGGGGCGCGAGGACCGGGGAGCTGTTTTTT
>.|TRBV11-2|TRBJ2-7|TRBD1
CASSLSTGTGGAYEQYF
TGTGCCAGCAGCTTATCCACCGGGACAGGGGGCGCCTACGAGCAGTACTTC
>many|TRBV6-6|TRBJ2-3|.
CASSPWGTSTDTQYF
TGTGCCAGCAGCCCCTGGGGGACTAGCACAGATACGCAGTATTTT
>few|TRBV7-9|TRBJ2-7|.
CASSLDGPYEQYF
TGTGCCAGCAGCTTAGACGGGCCCTACGAGCAGTACTTC
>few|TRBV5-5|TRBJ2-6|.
CASSWGDSGANVLTF
TGTGCCAGCAGCTGGGGCGACTCTGGGGCCAACGTCCTGACTTTC
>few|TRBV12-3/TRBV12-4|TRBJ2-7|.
CAVGGTGQTITEQYF
TGTGCCGTGGGGGGGACGGGACAGACAATCACCGAGCAGTACTTC
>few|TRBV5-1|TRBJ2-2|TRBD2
CASSLEGGRTGELFF
TGCGCCAGCAGCTTAGAGGGAGGGCGCACCGGGGAGCTGTTTTTT
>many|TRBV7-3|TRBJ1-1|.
CASKLNMNTEAFF
TGTGCCAGCAAGCTGAACATGAACACTGAAGCTTTCTTT